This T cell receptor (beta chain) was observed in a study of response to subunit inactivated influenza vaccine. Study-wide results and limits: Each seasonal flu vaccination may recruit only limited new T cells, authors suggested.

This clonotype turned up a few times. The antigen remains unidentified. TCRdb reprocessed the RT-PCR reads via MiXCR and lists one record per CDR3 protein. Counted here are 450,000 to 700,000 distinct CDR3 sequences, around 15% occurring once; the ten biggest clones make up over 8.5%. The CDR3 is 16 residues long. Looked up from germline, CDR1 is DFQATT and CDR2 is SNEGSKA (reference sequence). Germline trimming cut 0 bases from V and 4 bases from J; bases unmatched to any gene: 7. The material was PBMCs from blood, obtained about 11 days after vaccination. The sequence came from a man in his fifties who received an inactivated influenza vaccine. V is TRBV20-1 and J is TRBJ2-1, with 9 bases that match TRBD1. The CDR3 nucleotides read TGCAGTGCTAGAGATCCGGGACAGGGCGTGTACAATGAGCAGTTCTTC. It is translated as CSARDPGQGVYNEQFF.